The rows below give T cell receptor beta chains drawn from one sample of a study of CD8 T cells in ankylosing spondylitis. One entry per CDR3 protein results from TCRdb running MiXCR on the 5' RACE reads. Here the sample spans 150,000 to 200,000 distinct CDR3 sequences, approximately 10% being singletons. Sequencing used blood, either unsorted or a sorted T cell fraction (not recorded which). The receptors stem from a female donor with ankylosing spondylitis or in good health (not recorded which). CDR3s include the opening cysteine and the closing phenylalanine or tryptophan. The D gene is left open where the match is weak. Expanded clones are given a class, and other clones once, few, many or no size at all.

cdr3_aa: CASSWTARGYGYTF; cdr3_nt: TGTGCCAGCAGTTGGACCGCTCGGGGCTATGGCTACACCTTC; d_call: -; clone_size: -; v_call: TRBV6-5; j_call: TRBJ1-2
cdr3_aa: CASSHETGANVLTF; cdr3_nt: TGCGCCAGCAGCCATGAGACTGGGGCCAACGTCCTGACTTTC; d_call: -; clone_size: -; v_call: TRBV4-3; j_call: TRBJ2-6
cdr3_aa: CASSIGRLEAFF; cdr3_nt: TGTGCCAGCAGCATTGGACGGCTTGAAGCTTTCTTT; d_call: -; clone_size: few; v_call: TRBV7-9; j_call: TRBJ1-1
cdr3_aa: CASSLSPTVQAFF; cdr3_nt: TGTGCCAGCAGTTTAAGCCCGACAGTCCAAGCTTTCTTT; d_call: -; clone_size: few; v_call: TRBV12-3/TRBV12-4; j_call: TRBJ1-1
cdr3_aa: CASIIGHNERSTEAFF; cdr3_nt: TGTGCCAGTATAATAGGACACAACGAGAGGAGCACTGAAGCTTTCTTT; d_call: -; clone_size: -; v_call: TRBV19; j_call: TRBJ1-1
cdr3_aa: CASSERPSSYRREQFF; cdr3_nt: TGTGCCAGCAGTGAGCGGCCTAGCTCCTACCGCCGTGAGCAGTTCTTC; d_call: -; clone_size: -; v_call: TRBV2; j_call: TRBJ2-1
cdr3_aa: CASSTIQNRDGVMNTEAFF; cdr3_nt: TGTGCCAGCAGTACTATTCAAAACAGGGATGGGGTCATGAACACTGAAGCTTTCTTT; d_call: -; clone_size: few; v_call: TRBV6-4; j_call: TRBJ1-1
cdr3_aa: CASSLGAGGPNNEQFF; cdr3_nt: TGTGCCAGCAGCTTGGGGGCGGGAGGGCCCAACAATGAGCAGTTCTTC; d_call: TRBD2; clone_size: few; v_call: TRBV5-4; j_call: TRBJ2-1
cdr3_aa: CASSYLRAGNTIYF; cdr3_nt: TGTGCCAGCAGTTATTTGAGAGCTGGAAACACCATATATTTT; d_call: -; clone_size: -; v_call: TRBV6-5; j_call: TRBJ1-3
cdr3_aa: CASSLERGGLDTQYF; cdr3_nt: TGTGCCAGCAGCTTAGAGCGCGGTGGATTGGATACGCAGTATTTT; d_call: -; clone_size: few; v_call: TRBV7-6; j_call: TRBJ2-3
cdr3_aa: CASSLDSGSFESGELFF; cdr3_nt: TGTGCCAGCAGTTTAGATAGCGGGAGTTTCGAGAGCGGGGAGCTGTTTTTT; d_call: TRBD2; clone_size: -; v_call: TRBV27; j_call: TRBJ2-2
cdr3_aa: CASSYSSGSLLYNEQFF; cdr3_nt: TGTGCCAGCAGTTACTCGAGTGGTTCATTACTATACAATGAGCAGTTCTTC; d_call: -; clone_size: -; v_call: TRBV6-5; j_call: TRBJ2-1
cdr3_aa: CASSQGGGGTYEQYF; cdr3_nt: TGCGCCAGCAGCCAAGGGGGCGGGGGTACCTACGAGCAGTACTTC; d_call: TRBD2; clone_size: few; v_call: TRBV4-3; j_call: TRBJ2-7
cdr3_aa: CASSLYAANYGYTF; cdr3_nt: TGCGCCAGCAGCTTGTATGCGGCGAACTATGGCTACACCTTC; d_call: -; clone_size: -; v_call: TRBV5-1; j_call: TRBJ1-2
cdr3_aa: CASGNRAVTEAFF; cdr3_nt: TGTGCCAGCGGAAACAGGGCGGTCACTGAAGCTTTCTTT; d_call: -; clone_size: -; v_call: TRBV6-2/TRBV6-3; j_call: TRBJ1-1
cdr3_aa: CASSVGADNYEQYF; cdr3_nt: TGTGCCAGCAGCGTAGGGGCGGATAATTACGAGCAGTACTTC; d_call: -; clone_size: few; v_call: TRBV9; j_call: TRBJ2-7
cdr3_aa: CASSHVHSYEQYF; cdr3_nt: TGCGCCAGCAGTCACGTACACTCCTACGAGCAGTACTTC; d_call: -; clone_size: -; v_call: TRBV23-1; j_call: TRBJ2-7
cdr3_aa: CASSYYGGSTDTQYF; cdr3_nt: TGTGCCAGCAGTTACTATGGCGGAAGCACAGATACGCAGTATTTT; d_call: -; clone_size: few; v_call: TRBV6-5; j_call: TRBJ2-3
cdr3_aa: CASSPRGGTVAGELFF; cdr3_nt: TGTGCCAGCAGCCCACGGGGCGGGACGGTCGCCGGGGAGCTGTTTTTT; d_call: -; clone_size: few; v_call: TRBV7-9; j_call: TRBJ2-2
cdr3_aa: CASSFEGGLVDTQYF; cdr3_nt: TGTGCCAGCAGCTTCGAAGGTGGTCTGGTAGATACGCAGTATTTT; d_call: -; clone_size: -; v_call: TRBV5-5; j_call: TRBJ2-3
cdr3_aa: CASSVGMGLSYGYTF; cdr3_nt: TGTGCCAGCAGCGTAGGAATGGGACTGAGCTATGGCTACACCTTC; d_call: -; clone_size: many; v_call: TRBV9; j_call: TRBJ1-2
cdr3_aa: CSVEGTSRFFNEQFF; cdr3_nt: TGCAGCGTTGAGGGTACTAGCCGGTTTTTCAATGAGCAGTTCTTC; d_call: -; clone_size: many; v_call: TRBV29-1; j_call: TRBJ2-1
cdr3_aa: CASKSLAGEGNEQFF; cdr3_nt: TGTGCCAGCAAATCGCTAGCGGGAGAGGGTAATGAGCAGTTCTTC; d_call: TRBD2; clone_size: few; v_call: TRBV2; j_call: TRBJ2-1
cdr3_aa: CASTPVAGSGQFF; cdr3_nt: TGTGCCAGCACCCCAGTAGCGGGATCTGGGCAGTTCTTC; d_call: TRBD2; clone_size: many; v_call: TRBV6-6; j_call: TRBJ2-1
cdr3_aa: CASSGGGAFF; cdr3_nt: TGTGCCAGCTCCGGGGGCGGAGCTTTCTTT; d_call: -; clone_size: few; v_call: TRBV6-6; j_call: TRBJ1-1
cdr3_aa: CSARAQYSRLSGANVLTF; cdr3_nt: TGCAGTGCTAGAGCTCAATACTCCCGGTTATCTGGGGCCAACGTCCTGACTTTC; d_call: -; clone_size: few; v_call: TRBV20-1; j_call: TRBJ2-6
cdr3_aa: CASGLGRGYNQPQHF; cdr3_nt: TGTGCCAGCGGGTTGGGCAGGGGTTACAATCAGCCCCAGCATTTT; d_call: -; clone_size: many; v_call: TRBV6-2/TRBV6-3; j_call: TRBJ1-5
cdr3_aa: CASSYPTDLREHYGYTF; cdr3_nt: TGTGCCAGCAGCTATCCCACAGACCTTAGAGAACACTATGGCTACACCTTC; d_call: -; clone_size: few; v_call: TRBV7-2; j_call: TRBJ1-2
cdr3_aa: CASSLGGHIAKNIQYF; cdr3_nt: TGTGCCAGCAGCTTGGGGGGGCATATAGCCAAAAACATTCAGTACTTC; d_call: -; clone_size: -; v_call: TRBV5-6; j_call: TRBJ2-4
cdr3_aa: CSPFAPSYNEQFF; cdr3_nt: TGCAGTCCTTTCGCCCCCTCCTACAATGAGCAGTTCTTC; d_call: -; clone_size: few; v_call: TRBV20-1; j_call: TRBJ2-1
cdr3_aa: CASSLARQGYEKLFF; cdr3_nt: TGTGCCAGCAGTTTAGCGCGACAGGGCTATGAAAAACTGTTTTTT; d_call: TRBD1; clone_size: -; v_call: TRBV12-3/TRBV12-4; j_call: TRBJ1-4
cdr3_aa: CASSSPPHMGETQYF; cdr3_nt: TGTGCCAGCTCTTCACCCCCCCACATGGGGGAGACCCAGTACTTC; d_call: -; clone_size: few; v_call: TRBV5-4; j_call: TRBJ2-5
cdr3_aa: CASSLGGQMNTEAFF; cdr3_nt: TGTGCCAGCAGCCTGGGCGGACAGATGAACACTGAAGCTTTCTTT; d_call: -; clone_size: few; v_call: TRBV7-9; j_call: TRBJ1-1
cdr3_aa: CASSTGTDNQPQHF; cdr3_nt: TGTGCCAGTTCCACCGGGACAGACAATCAGCCCCAGCATTTT; d_call: TRBD1; clone_size: -; v_call: TRBV5-6; j_call: TRBJ1-5
cdr3_aa: CSARGTGMNTEAFF; cdr3_nt: TGCAGTGCTAGAGGGACAGGGATGAACACTGAAGCTTTCTTT; d_call: TRBD1; clone_size: many; v_call: TRBV20-1; j_call: TRBJ1-1